This TCR beta chain originates from a study of technical replicates of blood from several donors. The repertoire was sequenced with immunoSEQ multiplex PCR; TCRdb's copy has only in-frame clones and lacks some. The sample records approximately 78,000 clones, roughly 95% being singletons. With 4 bases clipped from V and 1 base from J, the junction kept 2 bases outside the gene matches. Germline V gives CDR1 SGHRS, CDR2 YFSETQ. This CDR3 spans 14 amino acids. The sequenced sample consisted of T cells isolated from PBMCs. The chain combines TRBV5-1 with TRBJ2-3, with 8 bases matching TRBD1. The receptor's source is a human donor in good health. The CDR3 sequence: CASSPRGRTDTQYF. Written as DNA, the CDR3 is TGCGCCAGCAGCCCCAGGGGGCGCACAGATACGCAGTATTTT.